This note documents a single TCR beta chain sequence. This clonotype has at least ten counts. The antigen it binds to is not known. No base-level quality is on record; no much larger clone is a single base apart. TCR beta VDJ combination and CDR3 sequence profiling used genomic DNA as the template. An Illumina HiSeq 2000 was the platform used for TCR repertoire sequencing. Regarding the original processing steps: TRBV/TRBJ rearrangement plots, CDR3 size and DJ length profiles, and Simpson's diversity index were used to evaluate the repertoires. Whichever DNA sequence was most abundant in the deep sequencing data was defined as the immunodominant clone. CDR3 amino acid sequences were checked for sharing between subjects and were compared against published repertoires and the VDJdb database. TCRdb reworked the public reads: Q25 trimming with fastp, MiXCR clone assembly, productive beta chains retained. Every distinct CDR3 protein forms one entry, paired with its most common genes and DNA. The V and J calls and clone size come from TCRdb's table, not from the authors' own analysis. Recorded for this sample are some 200,000 distinct CDR3 sequences; less than 60% of them occurred a single time. The top ten hold under 2% of the sample.

The sample originates from a study of CD8+CD57+ T cells in acquired aplastic anemia (dated by TCRdb to 2017 to 2018). Broadly, across the study: A mean of approximately 3 ug of DNA, ranging from roughly 0.19 to 27.4 ug, was extracted from sorted CD4+ and CD8+ cells. CD8+CD57+ expansion was defined as frequency above the mean frequency observed in healthy subjects. Overall results and qualifications from the work: Although roughly 30 CD8+ CDR3 sequences were shared by patients and controls, these sequences appeared highly expressed in patients and within the immunodominant clones of patients. Patients and healthy controls showed no significant difference in CD8+ Simpson's diversity (P=0.060).

Flow cytometry had shown CD8+CD57+ cell expansion in the patients selected for sequencing. Every patient had severe acquired aplastic anemia, diagnosed using the International Study of Aplastic Anemia and Agranulocytosis and Camitta criteria. No therapy had been received by the patients at the time of blood sampling. The study deep-sequenced TCR repertoires of sorted CD4+ and CD8+ blood T cells from severe aplastic anemia patients and healthy subjects. Patients were enrolled under clinicaltrials.gov protocols 00001620, 01623167, 00001397, 00071045, 00081523 and 00961064 in the USA. Ficoll-Paque density gradient centrifugation was used to isolate peripheral blood mononuclear cells. Before DNA extraction, CD4+ and CD8+ T cells were sorted by FACS or by magnetic beads. Specimen: sorted CD4+, CD8+, or CD8+CD57+ T cells (not recorded which) from PBMCs. This receptor was taken from a human donor with aplastic anemia.

The CDR3 here reads CASSPLRDGSYEQYF. The sequenced DNA is TGTGCCAGCTCACCACTCCGCGACGGTTCCTACGAGCAGTACTTC. The chain joins TRBV18 to TRBJ2-7; no D gene is confidently identified. Deletion took 1 base off V and 1 base off J, with a span of 11 bases between the germline ends. The CDR3 holds 15 amino acids from the cysteine to the phenylalanine. Of all the DNA, just the CDR3 is kept, 45 bases in frame from base 1. The germline V gene specifies KGHSH as CDR1 and LQKENI as CDR2.